This note documents a single TCR beta chain sequence. The data were obtained in a study of blood T cell repertoires in COVID-19. Overall study: Sample material is recorded as cDNA or gDNA derived from T cells, B-cell-depleted T cells, or PBMCs.

Generated by immunoSEQ multiplex PCR, the TCRdb table keeps only in-frame clones and is missing some. The table shows around 120,000 clones, with approximately 83% occurring only once. There are 14 residues in the CDR3. Trimming pared 5 bases from V and 2 bases from J, leaving 13 bases between. In germline, CDR1 is MNHEY, CDR2 SVGAGI. The receptor was isolated from a man older than 75 with acute or convalescent COVID-19. The rearrangement joins TRBV6-5 to TRBJ2-7; unclear D gene. The source material was peripheral blood. The CDR3 nucleotides read TGTGCCAGCAGTACCCTCGGCGGAACCTACGAGCAGTACTTC. Translation: CASSTLGGTYEQYF.